This TCR beta chain was identified during a study of technical replicates of blood from four donors. Only in-frame clones appear in the TCRdb table, and some are missing; sequencing was by immunoSEQ multiplex PCR. This sample has 64,000 or so clones, with approximately 97% found just once. The CDR3 contains 18 residues. Germline CDR1 SGDLS, CDR2 YYNGEE. The V end lost 2 bases, the J end lost 0 bases, and 19 bases lay between the germline ends. This sequence originates from a human donor in good health. Sequences were obtained from T cells isolated from PBMCs. V gene TRBV9 combines with J gene TRBJ2-3, with D tentatively TRBD2 (6 bases). The CDR3, as DNA: TGTGCCAGCAGCGTCGGACTGGCGGGGTCGTCTAGCACAGATACGCAGTATTTT. Its protein is CASSVGLAGSSSTDTQYF.